This T cell receptor beta chain was sequenced during a study of post-analysis software for immune sequencing data (dated by TCRdb to the mid-2010s). Study-level background: Recorded disease courses included relapsing-remitting, secondary progressive and progressive-relapsing multiple sclerosis, with some patients lacking subtype annotation. The multiple sclerosis patient repertoires were compared with 11 previously published healthy control repertoires from donors aged about 6 to 25 years. A subset of samples was prepared in parallel using single-end sample barcoding, then pooled and co-amplified after Illumina adapter ligation. The research as a whole found: The control group was slightly older than the multiple sclerosis patient group. Significantly higher frequencies in patients than in controls were found for roughly five TRBV segments, including TRBV5-6, TRBV5-1 and TRBV20-1. Compared with controls, multiple sclerosis patients had significantly lower normalized Chao1 diversity, a finding suggesting substantial peripheral T-cell clonal expansion. Strong co-clustering of samples prepared in the same batch was shown by direct clustering with F measure, prompting a batch-effect correction.

This clonotype was seen more than once but under ten times. What this receptor recognizes is not known. No much larger clonotype is one base removed from it; base qualities were not supplied. The germline V gene supplies CDR1 SGHDT and CDR2 YYEEEE. The CDR3 covers 13 residues, taking in both the cysteine and the phenylalanine. CDR3 DNA is the only sequence kept; it has 39 bases, read in frame from the first base. TCR beta repertoires were profiled from peripheral blood of 10 to 15 young patients with multiple sclerosis to demonstrate the VDJtools post-analysis software. The patients with multiple sclerosis were children and adolescents between 6 and 15 years of age. The library was made by PCR. TCRdb names Illumina HiSeq 2500 as the instrument used. To reduce PCR and sequencing biases, unique molecular identifiers were built into the TCR beta cDNA libraries. Roughly 0.5 million cDNA molecules were obtained per 1 to 10 million input T cells, so each molecule approximated one T cell. The patient libraries were prepared and sequenced with the same protocol used for the earlier healthy control dataset. Samples belonging to the same batch were prepared together, multiplexed and sequenced on a shared HiSeq lane. The original methods were these. MIGEC was used to process the raw barcoded reads, and molecular identifier groups with only a single read were discarded before consensus assembly and CDR3 extraction. Clonotype tables were post-analysed with VDJtools, and diversity was normalized by down-sampling all datasets to the smallest sample size. In repertoire overlap clustering, CDR3 amino acid sequences, but not nucleotide sequences, were matched to correct batch-related cross-sample contamination. In-frame beta chains were kept once TCRdb had trimmed the public reads at Q25 with fastp and called clones with MiXCR. Entries that share a CDR3 protein sequence are merged under the most common genes and DNA. What appears here as the V and J calls and clone size reflects TCRdb's work, not the paper's. Counted in this sample were hundreds of thousands of distinct CDR3 sequences; roughly 45% of them appeared once. The ten largest account for 1.7% of the sample.

Sequencing was done on a sample of blood. The V and J genes are TRBV5-6 and TRBJ2-7, with the D segment identity uncertain. The J call is in doubt because the DNA end fits TRBJ2-5 better. This receptor was taken from a girl aged 10 to 17 with multiple sclerosis. The CDR3: CASSLDVGETQYF. The DNA sequence is given as TGTGCCAGCAGCTTGGACGTCGGGGAGACCCAGTACTTC.